This T cell receptor beta chain was obtained from a study of T cell responses to AZD1222 COVID-19 vaccine (dated by TCRdb to the early 2020s). Background on the whole study: TCR sequencing was performed for over 230 trial participants, of whom 207 were given two doses of AZD1222 and approximately 25 were given two doses of MenACWY control vaccine. Trial participants were enrolled by age into subgroups of 18-55, 56-69 and 70-plus years, and around 140, 26 and 57 TCR-sequenced participants, respectively, were included in these subgroups. Results and caveats for the whole study, not just this receptor: Epitopes outside the regions mutated in the B.1.351 and B.1.1.7 variants were reportedly recognized by nearly half of the unique spike-specific TCRs. Conclusions about previously exposed vaccinees are limited because only a handful of AZD1222 recipients were SARS-CoV-2 seropositive at baseline. Most participants were white British and females outnumbered males, and the authors suggested that clonal diversity may have been underestimated. After two AZD1222 doses, spike-specific TCR breadth and depth were significantly higher than at day 0 and than in MenACWY recipients. The 56-69-year group was small, and its depth increase did not reach significance, likely because of low power. Because no samples from the day 14 peak response were available, repertoires could be characterized only after the peak T cell response. The whole spike protein was spanned by vaccine-associated CD4 TCRs, and dominant responses were seen in regions 160-218 and 743-854.

The CDR3 regions of human TCRbeta chains were subjected to immunosequencing. The source study handled its data this way. TCRs in the repertoires were compared against a reference library of SARS-CoV-2-specific TCRs that had been generated with the MIRA antigen-specificity platform. Breadth was defined as the fraction of unique TCRs that were SARS-CoV-2-associated. Depth was defined as the fraction of total T cells that were SARS-CoV-2-associated. Using the MIRA data, every spike-specific TCR was mapped to the spike region that the TCR reacted to and assigned to either a CD4 or a CD8 class. Log10-transformed breadth and depth values were compared by one-way ANOVA with Sidak's multiple comparisons tests. This is the immuneACCESS table as TCRdb keeps it, with only in-frame sequences that have V and J called. A part of the clones is gone; compared with another copy, unresolved V genes explain less than half, and the rest is unexplained. V and J calls and clone size are those listed in that table; D and trimming were worked out from the DNA. The sample records about 140,000 clones, 80% to 95% of which are singletons. The ten most abundant clones make up about 3.7% of the sample.

In the paper's terms, the time point label means: about 28 days (+/-7) after the second vaccine dose. AZD1222 recipients with second doses at about 4 weeks or about 12 weeks were pooled, because spike-specific TCR depth and breadth did not differ between schedules. Vaccinee samples came from UK trials COV001 and COV002, including a single-blind randomized controlled phase 2/3 trial of AZD1222 (ChAdOx1 nCoV-19) in healthy adults. For TCRbeta chain sequencing, PBMC samples were collected from trial participants at day 0 and at day 28 after the second dose. In the case of this clone: Its specific antigen is unknown. Base-call qualities are not available, and no considerably larger clone is one nucleotide away.

CDR1 and CDR2, looked up from the germline V gene, are SGHVS and FQNEAQ. The CDR3 measures 14 amino acids from cysteine to phenylalanine. The sequence is cut down to CDR3 DNA, 42 bases in frame from base 1. V is cut back by 5 bases and J by 5 bases, with 6 bases in the junction unmatched. The sequence derives from an adult who received the AZD1222 COVID-19 vaccine. In this chain, TRBV7-8 is recombined with TRBJ2-1; the central 7 bases match TRBD1. Sequences were derived from peripheral blood, sampled 28 days after the second AZD1222 dose. The bases are TGTGCCAGCAGCATCCGGGACAGAAACAATGAGCAGTTCTTC. Translated, it gives CASSIRDRNNEQFF.